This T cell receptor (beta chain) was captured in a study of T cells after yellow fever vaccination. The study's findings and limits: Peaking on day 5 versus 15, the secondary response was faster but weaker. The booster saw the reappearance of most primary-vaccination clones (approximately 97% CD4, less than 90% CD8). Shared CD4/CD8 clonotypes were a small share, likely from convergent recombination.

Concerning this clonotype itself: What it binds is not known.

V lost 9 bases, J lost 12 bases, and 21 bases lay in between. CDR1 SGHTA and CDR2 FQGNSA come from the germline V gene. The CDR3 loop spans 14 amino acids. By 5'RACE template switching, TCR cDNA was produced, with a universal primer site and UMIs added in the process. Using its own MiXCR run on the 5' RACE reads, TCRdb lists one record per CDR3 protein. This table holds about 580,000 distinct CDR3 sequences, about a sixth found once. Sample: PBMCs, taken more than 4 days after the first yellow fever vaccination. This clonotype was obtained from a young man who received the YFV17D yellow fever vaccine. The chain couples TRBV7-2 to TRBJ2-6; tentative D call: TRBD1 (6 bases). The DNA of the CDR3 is TGTGCCAGGGAAATGTGGGACACCCCCAGCGTCCTGACTTTC. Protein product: CAREMWDTPSVLTF.